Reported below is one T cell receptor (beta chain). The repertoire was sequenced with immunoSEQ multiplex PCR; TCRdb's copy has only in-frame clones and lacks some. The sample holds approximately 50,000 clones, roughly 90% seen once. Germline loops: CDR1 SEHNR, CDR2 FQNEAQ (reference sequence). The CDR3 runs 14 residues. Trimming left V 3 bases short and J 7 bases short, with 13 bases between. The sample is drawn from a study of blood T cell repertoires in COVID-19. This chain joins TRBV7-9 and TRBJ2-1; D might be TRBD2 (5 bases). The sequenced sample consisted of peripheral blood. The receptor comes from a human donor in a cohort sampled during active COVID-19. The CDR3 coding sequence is TGTGCCAGCAGCTTTTACCTCACGGGGAATGAGCAGTTCTTC. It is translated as CASSFYLTGNEQFF.